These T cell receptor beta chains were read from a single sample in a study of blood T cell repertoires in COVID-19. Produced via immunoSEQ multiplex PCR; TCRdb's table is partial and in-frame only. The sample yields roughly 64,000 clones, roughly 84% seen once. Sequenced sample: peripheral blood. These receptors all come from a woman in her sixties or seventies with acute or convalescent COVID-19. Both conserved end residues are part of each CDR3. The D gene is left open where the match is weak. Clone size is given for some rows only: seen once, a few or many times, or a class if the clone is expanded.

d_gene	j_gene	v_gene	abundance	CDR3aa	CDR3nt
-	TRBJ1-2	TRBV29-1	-	CSVDEDIYGYTF	TGCAGCGTTGATGAGGACATCTATGGCTACACCTTC
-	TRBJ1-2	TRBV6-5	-	CASRPLGGDGYTF	TGTGCCAGCAGGCCTTTAGGAGGGGATGGCTACACCTTC
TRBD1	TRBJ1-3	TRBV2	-	CASRTGGTNTIYF	TGTGCCAGCAGGACAGGGGGTACGAACACCATATATTTT
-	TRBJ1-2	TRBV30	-	CAWSTSVSNYGYTF	TGTGCCTGGAGTACGTCAGTTTCTAACTATGGCTACACCTTC
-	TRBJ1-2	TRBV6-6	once	CAIRDSNARGYTF	TGTGCCATCCGGGACTCCAACGCGAGGGGCTACACCTTC
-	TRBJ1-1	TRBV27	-	CASSFRFYTEAFF	TGTGCCAGCAGTTTTCGTTTTTACACTGAAGCTTTCTTT
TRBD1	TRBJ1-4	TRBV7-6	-	CASSSPGQDNEKLFF	TGTGCCAGCAGCTCTCCTGGACAGGATAATGAAAAACTGTTTTTT
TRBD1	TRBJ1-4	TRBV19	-	CASSLGQGGEKLFF	TGTGCCAGTAGTCTTGGACAGGGTGGTGAAAAACTGTTTTTT
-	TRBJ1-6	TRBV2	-	CASSEGSGNSPLHF	TGTGCCAGCAGTGAGGGATCGGGGAATTCACCCCTCCACTTT
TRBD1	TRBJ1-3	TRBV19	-	CASRSDRGRNTIYF	TGTGCCAGTAGATCAGACAGGGGAAGAAACACCATATATTTT
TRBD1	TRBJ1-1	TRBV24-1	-	CATMGQGNTEAFF	TGTGCCACCATGGGACAGGGGAACACTGAAGCTTTCTTT
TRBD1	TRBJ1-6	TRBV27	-	CASSLGRQGYSPLHF	TGTGCCAGCAGTTTAGGGAGACAGGGCTATTCACCCCTCCACTTT
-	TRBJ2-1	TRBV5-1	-	CASSWASYNEQFF	TGCGCCAGCAGCTGGGCCTCCTACAATGAGCAGTTCTTC
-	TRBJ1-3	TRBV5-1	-	CASSEFQGGNTIYF	TGCGCCAGCAGCGAGTTCCAGGGAGGAAACACCATATATTTT
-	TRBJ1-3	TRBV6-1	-	CASSEQSVSSGNTIYF	TGTGCCAGCAGTGAACAGTCTGTCAGCTCTGGAAACACCATATATTTT
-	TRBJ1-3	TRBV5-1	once	CASSRGLINSGNTIYF	TGCGCCAGCAGCAGGGGACTGATCAACTCTGGAAACACCATATATTTT
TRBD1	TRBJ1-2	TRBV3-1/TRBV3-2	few	CASSHLITGVRGYTF	TGTGCCAGCAGCCACCTAATAACAGGGGTCCGAGGCTACACCTTC
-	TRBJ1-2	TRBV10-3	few	CAISEGQSGYTF	TGTGCCATCAGTGAGGGGCAGTCCGGCTACACCTTC
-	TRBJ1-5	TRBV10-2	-	CASSDIRGGGQPQHF	TGCGCCAGCAGTGACATAAGGGGAGGAGGTCAGCCCCAGCATTTT
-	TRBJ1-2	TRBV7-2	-	CASSPGWQGYYGYTF	TGTGCCAGCAGCCCAGGCTGGCAGGGTTACTATGGCTACACCTTC
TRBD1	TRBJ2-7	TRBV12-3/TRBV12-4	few	CASSITQGYEQYF	TGTGCCAGCAGTATCACACAGGGGTACGAGCAGTACTTC
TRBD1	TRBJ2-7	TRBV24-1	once	CATSAGTGEYKQYF	TGTGCCACCAGTGCCGGGACAGGGGAGTATAAGCAGTACTTC
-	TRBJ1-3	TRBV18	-	CASSPPETDLLNTIYF	TGTGCCAGCTCACCTCCCGAGACAGACTTGTTAAACACCATATATTTT
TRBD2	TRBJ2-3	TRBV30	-	CAWSLGTSGGTISDTQYF	TGTGCCTGGAGTCTTGGGACTAGCGGGGGGACTATTTCAGATACGCAGTATTTT
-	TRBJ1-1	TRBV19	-	CASSVATGGTEAFF	TGTGCCAGTAGTGTAGCGACAGGTGGGACTGAAGCTTTCTTT
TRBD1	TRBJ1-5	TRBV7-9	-	CASSEQGEPQHF	TGTGCCAGCAGCGAACAGGGGGAGCCCCAGCATTTT
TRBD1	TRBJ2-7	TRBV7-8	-	CASSPMGTVIHEQYF	TGTGCCAGCAGCCCCATGGGGACAGTCATCCACGAGCAGTACTTC
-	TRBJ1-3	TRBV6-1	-	CASSEAGSSGNTIYF	TGTGCCAGCAGTGAAGCTGGCAGCTCTGGAAACACCATATATTTT
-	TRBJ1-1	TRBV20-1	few	CSAIGTEAFF	TGCAGTGCTATCGGCACTGAAGCTTTCTTT
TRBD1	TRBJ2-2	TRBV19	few	CASSRGTASGELFF	TGTGCCAGTAGTAGGGGGACAGCCTCCGGGGAGCTGTTTTTT
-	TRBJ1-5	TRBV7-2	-	CASSLKGQQPQHF	TGTGCCAGCAGCTTAAAGGGGCAACAGCCCCAGCATTTT
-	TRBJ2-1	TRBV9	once	CASSVGDSTYYNEQFF	TGTGCCAGCAGCGTAGGCGACAGCACGTATTACAATGAGCAGTTCTTC
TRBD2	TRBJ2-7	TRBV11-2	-	CASSFTSGGRSYEQYF	TGTGCCAGCAGCTTCACTAGCGGGGGGCGTTCCTACGAGCAGTACTTC
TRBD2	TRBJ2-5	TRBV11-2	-	CASSLEGGSGEQETQYF	TGTGCCAGCAGCTTAGAGGGGGGGTCCGGCGAACAAGAGACCCAGTACTTC
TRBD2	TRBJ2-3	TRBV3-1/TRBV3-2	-	CASSLSGGADTQYF	TGTGCCAGCAGCCTTAGCGGGGGGGCAGATACGCAGTATTTT
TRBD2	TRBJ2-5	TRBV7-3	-	CASSFAPTSEETQYF	TGTGCCAGCAGCTTTGCCCCGACTAGCGAGGAGACCCAGTACTTC
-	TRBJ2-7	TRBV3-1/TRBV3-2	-	CASSQVGGGRPYEQYF	TGTGCCAGCAGCCAAGTCGGAGGGGGCCGGCCCTACGAGCAGTACTTC
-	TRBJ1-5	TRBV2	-	CASRRQEHQPQHF	TGTGCCAGCAGGCGGCAAGAACATCAGCCCCAGCATTTT
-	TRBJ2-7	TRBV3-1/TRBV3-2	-	CASSQATLPNEQYF	TGTGCCAGCAGCCAAGCGACATTGCCGAACGAGCAGTACTTC
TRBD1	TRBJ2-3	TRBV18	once	CASSPNRGADTQYF	TGTGCCAGCTCACCCAACAGGGGAGCAGATACGCAGTATTTT
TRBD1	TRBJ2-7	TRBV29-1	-	CSVRGQWDEQYF	TGCAGCGTAAGGGGGCAATGGGACGAGCAGTACTTC
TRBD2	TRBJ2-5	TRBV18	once	CASSPPPAGGGETQYF	TGTGCCAGCTCACCCCCGCCAGCGGGGGGGGGAGAGACCCAGTACTTC
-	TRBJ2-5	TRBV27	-	CASSPLQETQYF	TGTGCCAGCAGTCCTCTGCAAGAGACCCAGTACTTC
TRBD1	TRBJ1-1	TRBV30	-	CAWSRETGREAFF	TGTGCCTGGAGTAGGGAGACAGGGAGGGAAGCTTTCTTT
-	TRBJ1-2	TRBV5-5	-	CASSQDRSLNYGYTF	TGTGCCAGCAGCCAGGACAGATCTCTTAATTATGGCTACACCTTC
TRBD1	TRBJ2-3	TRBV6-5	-	CATSGTGVSTDTQYF	TGTGCCACCTCCGGGACAGGGGTTAGCACAGATACGCAGTATTTT
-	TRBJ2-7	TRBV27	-	CASSPQPGRHEQYF	TGTGCCAGCAGCCCCCAACCAGGGAGGCACGAGCAGTACTTC
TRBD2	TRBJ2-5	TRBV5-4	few	CASSSGLAGAETQYF	TGTGCCAGCAGCTCGGGACTAGCGGGGGCAGAGACCCAGTACTTC
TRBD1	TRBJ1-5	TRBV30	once	CAWRGDRANQPQHF	TGTGCCTGGAGGGGGGACAGGGCCAATCAGCCCCAGCATTTT
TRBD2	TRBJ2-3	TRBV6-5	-	CASTSGGSVADTQYF	TGTGCCAGCACTAGCGGGGGGTCGGTCGCAGATACGCAGTATTTT
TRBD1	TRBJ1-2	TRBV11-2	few	CASSLTGGYYGYTF	TGTGCCAGCAGCTTGACAGGGGGGTACTATGGCTACACCTTC
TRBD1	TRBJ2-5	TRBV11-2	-	CASSLRGQVGETQYF	TGTGCCAGCAGCTTACGGGGACAGGTGGGAGAGACCCAGTACTTC
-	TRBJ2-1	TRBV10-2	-	CASNDQANEQFF	TGCGCCAGCAACGATCAAGCCAATGAGCAGTTCTTC
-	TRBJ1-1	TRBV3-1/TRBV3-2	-	CASSPSREGKAFF	TGTGCCAGCAGCCCTTCCCGGGAAGGGAAAGCTTTCTTT
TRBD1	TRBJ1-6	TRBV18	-	CASSSRDRGNSPLHF	TGTGCCAGCTCATCCCGGGACAGGGGGAATTCACCCCTCCACTTT
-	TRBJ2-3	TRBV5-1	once	CASSSLGSTDTQYF	TGCGCCAGCAGCTCCCTCGGGAGCACAGATACGCAGTATTTT
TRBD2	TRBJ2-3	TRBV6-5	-	CASSYSSGGTDTQYF	TGTGCCAGCAGTTACTCTAGCGGGGGCACAGATACGCAGTATTTT
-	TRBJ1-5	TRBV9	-	CASSVEGDQPQHF	TGTGCCAGCAGCGTAGAAGGGGATCAGCCCCAGCATTTT